The 20 T cell receptor beta chains presented below share a single source sample, sequenced in a study of cytomegalovirus exposure and HLA in healthy donors. PCR primers comprised 60 Vbeta and 13 Jbeta primers. Only in-frame clones appear in the TCRdb table, and some are missing; sequencing was by immunoSEQ multiplex PCR. This sample's table has approximately 40,000 clones. Input material: PBMCs. The receptors shown here come from a human donor in good health.

V and J are TRBV5-1 and TRBJ1-1; D is possibly TRBD1 (6 bases). Germline V gene sequence: CDR1 SGHRS, CDR2 YFSETQ. Trimming shortened V by 5 bases and J by 1 base, and 15 bases separated the two germline ends. The CDR3 extends over 15 amino acids. The CDR3, as DNA: TGCGCCAGCAGTCGGGCAGGGGATAGGAACACTGAAGCTTTCTTT. It encodes CASSRAGDRNTEAFF.

This chain uses TRBV19 with TRBJ1-5; the D gene is possibly TRBD1 (5 bases). This CDR3 region has 12 residues. Germline loops: CDR1 LNHDA, CDR2 SQIVND (reference sequence). V lost 8 bases, J lost 2 bases, and 7 bases lay in between. The CDR3 loop reads CASGAGNQPQHF. DNA of the CDR3: TGTGCCAGTGGGGCGGGCAATCAGCCCCAGCATTTT.

This chain connects TRBV18 to TRBJ1-2, with 9 bases matching TRBD1. V trimming: 4 bases; J trimming: 5 bases; junction bases outside the gene matches: 8. CDR1 KGHSH and CDR2 LQKENI come from the germline V gene. The CDR3 sequence is 15 residues long. The CDR3 protein is CASSREGQGLYGYTF. DNA for the CDR3: TGTGCCAGCTCACGAGAGGGACAGGGATTATATGGCTACACCTTC.

The V gene is TRBV11-1, the J gene TRBJ1-2, with TRBD1 identical over 7 bases. This CDR3 has 14 amino acids. V shed 5 bases and J 4 bases; nucleotides not matched to a gene: 7. Germline CDR1 and CDR2: SGHAT and FQDESV (reference sequence). CDR3 protein: CASSPRQGSYGYTF. As DNA, the CDR3 is TGTGCCAGCAGCCCCCGACAGGGAAGCTATGGCTACACCTTC.

The chain employs TRBV5-6 and TRBJ2-3; 8 nucleotides line up with TRBD2. Germline V gene sequence: CDR1 SGHDT, CDR2 YYEEEE. Trimming at V came to 0 bases and at J to 6 bases, leaving 6 bases not matched to a gene. This CDR3 is built from 15 residues. The CDR3 loop reads CASSLGRGGLDTQYF. CDR3 nucleotide sequence: TGTGCCAGCAGCTTGGGTCGGGGGGGCCTGGATACGCAGTATTTT. The variable domain in full, completed from reference TRBV5-6 and TRBJ2-3, reads DAGVTQSPTHLIKTRGQQVTLRCSPKSGHDTVSWYQQALGQGPQFIFQYYEEEERQRGNFPDRFSGHQFPNYSSELNVNALLLGDSALYLCASSLGRGGLDTQYFGPGTRLTVL.

The V call is TRBV5-1, the J call TRBJ2-7; 7 positions match TRBD2. The CDR3 extends over 14 amino acids. Trimming took 0 bases from V and 5 from J; bases not matched to a gene: 5. In germline, CDR1 is SGHRS, CDR2 YFSETQ. The DNA of the CDR3 is TGCGCCAGCAGCTTGGGGCCAGGGAGGGACGAGCAGTACTTC. Translation gives CASSLGPGRDEQYF.

The chain couples TRBV5-1 to TRBJ2-5; possible D gene TRBD2, 6 bases. Germline assignment: CDR1 SGHRS and CDR2 YFSETQ. Trimming pared 2 bases from V and 5 bases from J, leaving 13 bases between. This CDR3 is built from 14 residues. The CDR3 here is CASSFSGAGETQYF. Here the CDR3 DNA reads TGCGCCAGCAGCTTTAGCGGAGCAGGGGAGACCCAGTACTTC.

This chain joins TRBV28 and TRBJ2-5; a possible D gene is TRBD1 (6 bases). Germline V gives CDR1 MDHEN, CDR2 SYDVKM. The V end lost 11 bases, the J end lost 4 bases, and 11 bases lay between the germline ends. The CDR3 loop spans 11 amino acids. CDR3 bases: TGTGCCTCCACAGGGAGAGAGACCCAGTACTTC. It encodes CASTGRETQYF. Drawing the rest from reference TRBV28 and TRBJ2-5, the complete variable domain is DVKVTQSSRYLVKRTGEKVFLECVQDMDHENMFWYRQDPGLGLRLIYFSYDVKMKEKGDIPEGYSVSREKKERFSLILESASTNQTSMYLCASTGRETQYFGPGTRLLVL.

The V call is TRBV27, the J call TRBJ1-5, with no clear D. V lost 2 bases to trimming and J lost 3 bases, with 5 bases between them. This CDR3 contains 13 residues. Germline CDR1 MNHEY, CDR2 SMNVEV (reference sequence). The CDR3 nucleotides are TGTGCCAGCAGTTTAGGGCCCAATCAGCCCCAGCATTTT. Translating gives CASSLGPNQPQHF.

The gene calls are TRBV30 and TRBJ2-7; 9 bases are a match to TRBD1. Trimming at V came to 3 bases and at J to 4 bases, leaving 7 bases not matched to a gene. Germline values: CDR1 GTSNPN, CDR2 SVGIG (reference sequence). The CDR3 loop spans 14 amino acids. The CDR3, as DNA: TGTGCCTGGAGAACAGGGGGCAATGTTTACGAGCAGTACTTC. Amino acids: CAWRTGGNVYEQYF.

The genes are TRBV27 and TRBJ1-1, with a possible D match to TRBD1 (6 bases). This CDR3 spans 12 amino acids. Germline lookup yields CDR1 MNHEY and CDR2 SMNVEV (reference sequence). V lost 5 bases and J lost 7, with 11 bases in between. The CDR3 reads CASSKDRLEAFF. CDR3 nucleotides: TGTGCCAGCAGTAAAGACAGGCTTGAAGCTTTCTTT.

The chain recombines TRBV28 with TRBJ1-1; D is possibly TRBD1 (5 bases). CDR3 length: 14 amino acids. Trimming cost V 6 bases and J 1 base, with 12 bases left between them. The germline CDR1 and CDR2 sequences are MDHEN and SYDVKM. The CDR3: CASSQGGRNTEAFF. The CDR3 DNA reads TGTGCCAGCAGCCAGGGTGGAAGGAACACTGAAGCTTTCTTT.

V and J are TRBV11-2 and TRBJ2-2, with 9 bases aligning to TRBD1. Germline-derived CDR1 and CDR2 are SGHAT and FQNNGV. The ends lost 3 bases at V and 6 bases at J; junction bases unmatched: 5. This CDR3 is built from 15 residues. The CDR3 bases are TGTGCCAGCAGCTTCGGACAGGGGTGGGCCGGGGAGCTGTTTTTT. Translated, it gives CASSFGQGWAGELFF. The full variable domain, rest sourced from reference TRBV11-2 and TRBJ2-2, is EAGVAQSPRYKIIEKRQSVAFWCNPISGHATLYWYQQILGQGPKLLIQFQNNGVVDDSQLPKDRFSAERLKGVDSTLKIQPAKLEDSAVYLCASSFGQGWAGELFFGEGSRLTVL.

The chain combines TRBV28 with TRBJ2-2; the D gene is possibly TRBD2 (5 bases). This CDR3 is built from 15 residues. Germline CDR1 is MDHEN and CDR2 is SYDVKM. V gave up 1 base and J gave up 4 bases, with 10 bases separating them. CDR3 residues: CASSLSSRGTGELFF. In DNA form, the CDR3 reads TGTGCCAGCAGTTTATCTTCACGGGGCACCGGGGAGCTGTTTTTT. The full variable domain, its missing parts supplied by reference TRBV28 and TRBJ2-2, is DVKVTQSSRYLVKRTGEKVFLECVQDMDHENMFWYRQDPGLGLRLIYFSYDVKMKEKGDIPEGYSVSREKKERFSLILESASTNQTSMYLCASSLSSRGTGELFFGEGSRLTVL.

On this clone: This same CDR3 is encoded by further DNA sequences in the sample. The CDR3 region is CASRPGGHNYGYTF. The CDR3 DNA is TGTGCCAGCAGGCCAGGAGGGCATAACTATGGCTACACCTTC. V usage is TRBV27 and J usage is TRBJ1-2; D unclear. The V and J ends lost 6 bases and 1 base respectively, with 12 bases between them. The CDR3 loop spans 14 amino acids. Looked up from germline, CDR1 is MNHEY and CDR2 is SMNVEV (reference sequence).

The chain carries TRBV29-1 and TRBJ2-5; D unclear. In germline, CDR1 is SQVTM, CDR2 ANQGSEA. The CDR3 runs 10 residues. The V gene lost 7 bases and the J gene lost 1 base, with 4 bases spanning the gap. CDR3 DNA: TGCAGCGCCTTCCAAGAGACCCAGTACTTC. It yields the protein CSAFQETQYF.

The chain couples TRBV7-9 to TRBJ1-1, with D maybe TRBD1 (5 bases). The CDR3 runs to 15 residues. The V and J ends lost 5 bases and 4 bases respectively, with 17 bases between them. From germline, CDR1 is SEHNR and CDR2 FQNEAQ (reference sequence). The CDR3 region has the DNA TGTGCCAGCAGCGCAGAGGGTCCGGGGGTCACTGAAGCTTTCTTT. Encoded protein: CASSAEGPGVTEAFF.

The rearrangement joins TRBV30 to TRBJ1-1, with TRBD1 as a possible D gene (5 bases). This CDR3 spans 14 amino acids. CDR1 is GTSNPN and CDR2 is SVGIG in the germline V gene (reference sequence). The V and J ends lost 1 base and 5 bases respectively, with 14 bases between them. The CDR3 sequence: CAWSATVGVTEAFF. CDR3 sequence (DNA): TGTGCCTGGAGTGCGACTGTAGGGGTGACTGAAGCTTTCTTT.

The rearrangement joins TRBV28 to TRBJ1-2; 7 bases line up with TRBD1. The CDR3 sequence is 12 residues long. Germline lookup yields CDR1 MDHEN and CDR2 SYDVKM. J was trimmed by 8 bases and V by 5 bases; bases with no gene match: 5. Here the CDR3 reads CASSTQDRGYTF. The DNA for the CDR3 is TGTGCCAGCAGTACCCAGGACAGGGGCTACACCTTC.

The chain links TRBV7-9 to TRBJ1-3, with D possibly TRBD1 on 5 matching bases. The germline gives CDR1 SEHNR, CDR2 FQNEAQ (reference sequence). This CDR3 comprises 16 residues. Trimming took 5 bases from V and 6 from J, leaving 20 bases between them. The CDR3: CASSLGEGLGENTIYF. In DNA, the CDR3 is TGTGCCAGCAGCCTAGGGGAGGGGTTGGGCGAAAACACCATATATTTT.